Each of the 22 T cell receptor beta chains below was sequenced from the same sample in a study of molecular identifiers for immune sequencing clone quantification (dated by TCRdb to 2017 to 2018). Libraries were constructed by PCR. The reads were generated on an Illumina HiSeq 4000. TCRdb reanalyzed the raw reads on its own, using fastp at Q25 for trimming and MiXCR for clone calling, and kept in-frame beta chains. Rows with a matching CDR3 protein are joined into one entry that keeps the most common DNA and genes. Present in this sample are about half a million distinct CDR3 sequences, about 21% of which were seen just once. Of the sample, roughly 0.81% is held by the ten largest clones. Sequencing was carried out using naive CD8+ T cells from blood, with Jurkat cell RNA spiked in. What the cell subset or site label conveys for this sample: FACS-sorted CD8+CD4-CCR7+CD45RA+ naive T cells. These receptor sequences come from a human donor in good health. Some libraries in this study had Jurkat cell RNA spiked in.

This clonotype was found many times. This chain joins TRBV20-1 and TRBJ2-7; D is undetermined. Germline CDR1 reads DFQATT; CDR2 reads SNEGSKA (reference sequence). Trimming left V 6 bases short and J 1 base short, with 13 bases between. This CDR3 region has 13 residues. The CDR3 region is CSAADWDSYEQYF. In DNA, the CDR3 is TGCAGTGCCGCAGACTGGGATTCCTACGAGCAGTACTTC.

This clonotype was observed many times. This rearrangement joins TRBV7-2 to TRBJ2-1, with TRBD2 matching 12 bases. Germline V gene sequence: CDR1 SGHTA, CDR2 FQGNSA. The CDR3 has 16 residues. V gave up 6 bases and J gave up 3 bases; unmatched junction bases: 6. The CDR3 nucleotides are TGTGCCAGCAGTTCGACTAGCGGGAGTGTCTACAATGAGCAGTTCTTC. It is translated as CASSSTSGSVYNEQFF.

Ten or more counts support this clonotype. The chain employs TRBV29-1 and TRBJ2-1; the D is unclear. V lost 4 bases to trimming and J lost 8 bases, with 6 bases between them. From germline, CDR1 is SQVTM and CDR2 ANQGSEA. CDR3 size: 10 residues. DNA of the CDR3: TGCAGCGTTGCAGCCTATGAGCAGTTCTTC. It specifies CSVAAYEQFF.

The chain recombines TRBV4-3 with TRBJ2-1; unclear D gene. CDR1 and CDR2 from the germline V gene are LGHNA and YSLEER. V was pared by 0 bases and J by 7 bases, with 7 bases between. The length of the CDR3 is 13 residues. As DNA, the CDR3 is TGCGCCAGCAGCCAAGATTTTGGGAATGAGCAGTTCTTC. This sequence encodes CASSQDFGNEQFF.

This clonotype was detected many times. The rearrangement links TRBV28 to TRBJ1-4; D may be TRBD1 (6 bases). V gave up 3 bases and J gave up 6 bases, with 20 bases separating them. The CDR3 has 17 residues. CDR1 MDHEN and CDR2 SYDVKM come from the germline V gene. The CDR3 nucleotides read TGTGCCAGCAGTTTCACAAGCGGGGGGCGAGAGGATGAAAAACTGTTTTTT. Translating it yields CASSFTSGGREDEKLFF.

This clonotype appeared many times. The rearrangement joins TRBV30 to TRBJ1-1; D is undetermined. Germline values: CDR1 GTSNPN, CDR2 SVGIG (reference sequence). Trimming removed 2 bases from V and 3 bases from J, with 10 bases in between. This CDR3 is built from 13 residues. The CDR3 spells CAWSYKGYTEAFF. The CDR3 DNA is TGTGCCTGGAGTTACAAGGGATACACTGAAGCTTTCTTT.

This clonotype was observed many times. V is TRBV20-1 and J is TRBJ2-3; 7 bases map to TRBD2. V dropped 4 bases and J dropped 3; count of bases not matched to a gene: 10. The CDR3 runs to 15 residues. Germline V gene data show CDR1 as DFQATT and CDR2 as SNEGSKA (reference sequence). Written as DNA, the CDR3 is TGCAGTGCTATCCCCGGCGGGAGCCGAACAGATACGCAGTATTTT. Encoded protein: CSAIPGGSRTDTQYF.

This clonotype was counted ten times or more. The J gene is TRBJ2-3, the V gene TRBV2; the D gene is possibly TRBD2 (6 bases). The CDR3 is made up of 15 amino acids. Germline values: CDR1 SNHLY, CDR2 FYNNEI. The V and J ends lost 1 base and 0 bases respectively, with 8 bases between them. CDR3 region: CASSEESGSTDTQYF. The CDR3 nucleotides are TGTGCCAGCAGTGAAGAGAGCGGGAGCACAGATACGCAGTATTTT.

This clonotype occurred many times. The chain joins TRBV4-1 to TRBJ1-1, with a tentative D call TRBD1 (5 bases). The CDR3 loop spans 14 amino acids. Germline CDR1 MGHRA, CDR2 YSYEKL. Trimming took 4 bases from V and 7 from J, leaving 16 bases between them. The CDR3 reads CASSLNSRDGEAFF. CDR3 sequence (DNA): TGCGCCAGCAGCCTAAATTCCCGGGACGGTGAAGCTTTCTTT.

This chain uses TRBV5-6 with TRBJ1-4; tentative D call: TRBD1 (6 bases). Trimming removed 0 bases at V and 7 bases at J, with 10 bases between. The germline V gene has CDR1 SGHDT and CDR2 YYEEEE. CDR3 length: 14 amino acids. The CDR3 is CASSLAGVSEKLFF. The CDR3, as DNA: TGTGCCAGCAGCTTGGCAGGGGTGAGTGAAAAACTGTTTTTT.

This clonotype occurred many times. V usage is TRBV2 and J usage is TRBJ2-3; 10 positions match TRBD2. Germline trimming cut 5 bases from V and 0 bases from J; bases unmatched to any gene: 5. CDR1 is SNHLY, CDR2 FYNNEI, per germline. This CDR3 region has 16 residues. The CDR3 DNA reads TGTGCCAGCAGTCCGGGACTAGCGACTAGCACAGATACGCAGTATTTT. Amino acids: CASSPGLATSTDTQYF.

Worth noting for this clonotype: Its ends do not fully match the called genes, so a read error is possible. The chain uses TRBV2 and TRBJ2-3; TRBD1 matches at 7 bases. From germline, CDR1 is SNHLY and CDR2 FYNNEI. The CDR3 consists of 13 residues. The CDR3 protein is CASNRGYTDTQCF. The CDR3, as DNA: TGTGCCAGCAACAGGGGATACACAGATACGCAGTGTTTT.

The CDR3 coding sequence is TGTGCCAGCAGAATAGCGGGGGGCACAGATACGCAGTATTTT. Its translation is CASRIAGGTDTQYF. The V call is TRBV27, the J call TRBJ2-3; 9 nucleotides match TRBD2. CDR3 size: 14 residues. Germline CDR1 reads MNHEY; CDR2 reads SMNVEV (reference sequence). The junction had 2 bases not matched to a gene; V was cut back by 6 bases and J by 1 base.

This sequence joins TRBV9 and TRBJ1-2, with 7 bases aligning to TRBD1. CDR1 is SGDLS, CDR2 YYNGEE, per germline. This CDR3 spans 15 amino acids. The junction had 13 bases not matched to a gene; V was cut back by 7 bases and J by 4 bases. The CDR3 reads CASATGDSTPYGYTF. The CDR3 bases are TGTGCCAGCGCGACCGGGGACAGTACTCCCTATGGCTACACCTTC. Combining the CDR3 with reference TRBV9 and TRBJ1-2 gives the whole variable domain DSGVTQTPKHLITATGQRVTLRCSPRSGDLSVYWYQQSLDQGLQFLIQYYNGEERAKGNILERFSAQQFPDLHSELNLSSLELGDSALYFCASATGDSTPYGYTFGSGTRLTVV.

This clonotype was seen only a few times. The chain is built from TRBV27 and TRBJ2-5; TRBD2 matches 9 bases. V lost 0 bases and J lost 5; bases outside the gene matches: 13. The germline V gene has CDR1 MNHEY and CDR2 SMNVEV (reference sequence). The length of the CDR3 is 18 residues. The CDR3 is CASSLSGPRLAGNETQYF. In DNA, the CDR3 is TGTGCCAGCAGTTTATCGGGCCCCCGGCTAGCGGGGAATGAGACCCAGTACTTC.

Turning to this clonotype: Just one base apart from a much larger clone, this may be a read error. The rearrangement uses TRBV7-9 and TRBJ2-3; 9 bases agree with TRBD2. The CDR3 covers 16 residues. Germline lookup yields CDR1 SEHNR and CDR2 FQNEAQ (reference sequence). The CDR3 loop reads CASSLGASGVRDAQYF. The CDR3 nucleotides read TGTGCCAGCAGCTTAGGGGCTAGCGGGGTCAGAGATGCGCAGTATTTT.

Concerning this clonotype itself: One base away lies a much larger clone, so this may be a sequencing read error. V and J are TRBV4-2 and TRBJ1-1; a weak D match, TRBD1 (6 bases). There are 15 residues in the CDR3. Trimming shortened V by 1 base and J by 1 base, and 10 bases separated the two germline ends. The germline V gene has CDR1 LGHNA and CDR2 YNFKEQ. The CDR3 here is CASSQVAGANTEAFF. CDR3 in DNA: TGTGCCAGCAGCCAAGTAGCAGGGGCGAACACTGAAGCTTTCTTT.

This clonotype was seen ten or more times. The CDR3 here is CASSFNSNQPQHF. The CDR3 bases are TGTGCCAGCAGTTTCAATAGCAATCAGCCCCAGCATTTT. The V call is TRBV27, the J call TRBJ1-5; D unresolved. In germline, CDR1 is MNHEY, CDR2 SMNVEV (reference sequence). V lost 3 bases to trimming and J lost 0 bases, with 3 bases between them. The CDR3 is made up of 13 amino acids.

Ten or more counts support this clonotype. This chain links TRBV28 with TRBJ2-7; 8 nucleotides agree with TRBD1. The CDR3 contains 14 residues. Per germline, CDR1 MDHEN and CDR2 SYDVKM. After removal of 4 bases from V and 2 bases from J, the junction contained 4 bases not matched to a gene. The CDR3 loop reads CASSSRTGPYEQYF. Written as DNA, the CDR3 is TGTGCCAGCAGTTCAAGGACAGGGCCCTACGAGCAGTACTTC.

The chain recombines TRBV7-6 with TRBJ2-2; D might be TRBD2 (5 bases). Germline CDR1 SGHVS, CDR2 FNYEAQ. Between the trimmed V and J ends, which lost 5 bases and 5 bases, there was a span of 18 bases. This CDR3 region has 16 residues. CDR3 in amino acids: CASSPIGSMRTGELFF. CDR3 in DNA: TGTGCCAGCAGCCCGATAGGGAGTATGAGGACCGGGGAGCTGTTTTTT. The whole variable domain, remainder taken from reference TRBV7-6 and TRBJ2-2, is GAGVSQSPRYKVTKRGQDVALRCDPISGHVSLYWYRQALGQGPEFLTYFNYEAQQDKSGLPNDRFSAERPEGSISTLTIQRTEQRDSAMYRCASSPIGSMRTGELFFGEGSRLTVL.

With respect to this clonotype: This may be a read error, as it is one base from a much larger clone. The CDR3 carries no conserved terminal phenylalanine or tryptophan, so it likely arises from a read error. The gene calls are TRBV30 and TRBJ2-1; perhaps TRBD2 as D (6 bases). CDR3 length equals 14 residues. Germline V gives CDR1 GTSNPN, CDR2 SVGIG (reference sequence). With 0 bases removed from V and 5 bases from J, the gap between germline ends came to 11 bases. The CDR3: CAWSVGIADNEQFL. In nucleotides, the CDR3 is TGTGCCTGGAGTGTAGGTATAGCGGACAATGAGCAGTTCCTC.

The CDR3 nucleotides read TGTGCCAGCAGTCAACAGGGGGGCTTAAGGACCCAGTACTTC. Translated: CASSQQGGLRTQYF. V usage is TRBV27 and J usage is TRBJ2-5, with 8 bases matching TRBD1. The CDR3 runs 14 residues. Germline assignment: CDR1 MNHEY and CDR2 SMNVEV (reference sequence). J lost 7 bases, V lost 5 bases, and 9 bases had no gene match.